This TCR beta chain emerged from a study of control samples from healthy donors and cancer patients. The CDR3 runs to 15 residues. Germline V gene lookup returns CDR1 SGHTA and CDR2 FQGNSA. Trimming took 1 base from V and 3 from J, leaving 12 bases between them. This clone was detected once. Assay used: immunoSEQ multiplex PCR; TCRdb lists only in-frame clones, some missing. The sample records 350,000 to 450,000 clones, over 75% being singletons. The chain combines TRBV7-2 with TRBJ1-2; D is uncertain. This clonotype originated in a man aged 35-49 years with head and neck cancer. Sequencing input: PBMCs. The CDR3 sequence: CASSLGFLLDYGYTF. CDR3 sequence (DNA): TGTGCCAGCAGCTTAGGGTTTCTGTTAGACTATGGCTACACCTTC.